This T cell receptor beta chain was observed in a study of PD-1 blockade in classical Hodgkin lymphoma. TCRdb's table, derived via immunoSEQ multiplex PCR, lists solely in-frame clones and lacks some. The table has approximately 150,000 clones, 78% seen once. The V and J ends lost 0 bases and 8 bases respectively, with 4 bases between them. The CDR3 sequence is 12 residues long. CDR1 is ENHRY and CDR2 is SYGVKD in the germline V gene. Every one of the patients relapsed after autologous stem cell transplantation (brentuximab vedotin exposure was variable). Source: peripheral blood mononuclear cells (PBMCs), taken before the second cycle of nivolumab. The sequence was collected from a human donor with classical Hodgkin lymphoma. The genes are TRBV10-3 and TRBJ1-4, with D hard to call. CDR3 sequence: CAISESREKLFF. The CDR3 nucleotides are TGTGCCATCAGTGAGTCGAGGGAAAAACTGTTTTTT.